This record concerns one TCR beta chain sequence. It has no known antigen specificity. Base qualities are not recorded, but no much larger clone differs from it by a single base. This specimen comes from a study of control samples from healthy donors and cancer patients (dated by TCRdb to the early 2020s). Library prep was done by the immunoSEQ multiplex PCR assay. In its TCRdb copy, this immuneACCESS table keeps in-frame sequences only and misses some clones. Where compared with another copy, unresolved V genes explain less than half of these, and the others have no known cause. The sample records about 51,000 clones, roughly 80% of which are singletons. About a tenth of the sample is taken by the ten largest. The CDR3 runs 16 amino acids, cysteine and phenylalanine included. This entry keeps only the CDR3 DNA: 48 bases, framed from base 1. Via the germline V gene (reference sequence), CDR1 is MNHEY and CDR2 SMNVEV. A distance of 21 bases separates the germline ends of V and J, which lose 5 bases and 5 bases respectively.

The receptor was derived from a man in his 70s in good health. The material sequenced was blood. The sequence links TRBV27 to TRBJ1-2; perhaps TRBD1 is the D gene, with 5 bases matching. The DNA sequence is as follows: TGTGCCAGCAGTCCGTTCCTTTGGGGCCCGAGATATGGCTACACCTTC. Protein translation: CASSPFLWGPRYGYTF.